A single sample is the source of the 17 T cell receptor beta chains below, sequenced in a study of T cell responses to AZD1222 COVID-19 vaccine. Data came from immunoSEQ multiplex PCR; TCRdb stores just in-frame clones and leaves some out. The repertoire holds roughly 150,000 clones, with approximately 88% as singletons. The sequenced sample was peripheral blood, obtained on day 0 of AZD1222 vaccination. The receptor set was obtained from an adult in good health.

This rearrangement joins TRBV5-1 to TRBJ2-7; D ambiguous. V was trimmed by 0 bases and J by 0 bases, leaving 7 bases between them. The CDR3 has 14 amino acids. CDR1 SGHRS and CDR2 YFSETQ come from the germline V gene. CDR3 DNA sequence: TGCGCCAGCAGCTTGGAAGGGTCCTCCTACGAGCAGTACTTC. Translated: CASSLEGSSYEQYF.

CDR3 in amino acids: CASSSGPYNEQFF. As DNA, the CDR3 is TGTGCCAGCAGTTCCGGACCCTACAATGAGCAGTTCTTC. This chain uses TRBV6-2 or TRBV6-3 with TRBJ2-1; D gene ambiguous. The germline V gene encodes CDR1 MNHEY and CDR2 SVGEGT. The CDR3 length is 13 residues. V was clipped by 4 bases and J by 2 bases, with 6 bases between them.

This chain links TRBV19 with TRBJ2-1, with D tentatively TRBD2 (6 bases). This CDR3 region has 16 residues. V lost 6 bases and J lost 0, with 15 bases in between. The germline CDR1 and CDR2 sequences are LNHDA and SQIVND (reference sequence). The CDR3 region has the DNA TGTGCCAGTAGAAGTCTGTCCGGGAGCTCCTACAATGAGCAGTTCTTC. The encoded protein is CASRSLSGSSYNEQFF.

The chain combines TRBV6-1 with TRBJ2-2; the match to TRBD1 covers 7 bases. The CDR3 length is 16 residues. Germline CDR1 reads MNHNS; CDR2 reads SASEGT. V shed 4 bases, J shed 3 bases, and the junction held 8 bases outside the gene matches. The CDR3, as DNA: TGTGCCAGCAGTGGCCGGGACAGCGTGTACACCGGGGAGCTGTTTTTT. Protein sequence: CASSGRDSVYTGELFF.

The chain is built from TRBV30 and TRBJ1-2; weak D call: TRBD1 (6 bases). Germline values: CDR1 GTSNPN, CDR2 SVGIG (reference sequence). Trimming left V 0 bases short and J 12 bases short, with 14 bases between. CDR3 length equals 12 residues. In DNA, the CDR3 is TGTGCCTGGAGTGTCGGGGCAAGGGGGAACACCTTC. This gives the protein CAWSVGARGNTF.

The rearrangement links TRBV10-3 to TRBJ2-2; D might be TRBD1 (6 bases). V dropped 6 bases and J dropped 7 bases, with 9 bases sitting between them. The CDR3 runs 12 residues. Germline V gene sequence: CDR1 ENHRY, CDR2 SYGVKD. CDR3 protein: CAIRNRVGELFF. The DNA of the CDR3 is TGTGCCATCAGGAACAGGGTCGGGGAGCTGTTTTTT.

The chain links TRBV30 to TRBJ1-2; tentative D call: TRBD1 (5 bases). This CDR3 comprises 15 residues. Germline V lookup: CDR1 GTSNPN, CDR2 SVGIG (reference sequence). Trimming removed 2 bases at V and 4 bases at J, with 17 bases between. CDR3 amino acids: CAWSLTGAPAYGYTF. In DNA, the CDR3 is TGTGCCTGGAGTCTAACCGGGGCCCCCGCCTATGGCTACACCTTC.

This chain links TRBV7-9 with TRBJ1-2; 9 nucleotides align to TRBD1. The CDR3 consists of 16 residues. Germline CDR1 is SEHNR and CDR2 is FQNEAQ (reference sequence). The V and J ends lost 5 bases and 8 bases, in that order; junction bases with no gene match: 15. The CDR3 DNA is TGTGCCAGCAGCAACTCCGACAGGGGGTCGTCGGAGGGCTACACCTTC. This sequence encodes CASSNSDRGSSEGYTF.

The chain carries TRBV27 and TRBJ2-7, with TRBD1 as a possible D gene (5 bases). The CDR3 contains 14 residues. Germline-derived CDR1 and CDR2 are MNHEY and SMNVEV (reference sequence). The germline V and J ends were trimmed by 3 bases and 3 bases, with 12 bases remaining between them. The CDR3 DNA reads as TGTGCCAGCAGTTTGAAATCGCAGGGCTACGAGCAGTACTTC. It encodes CASSLKSQGYEQYF.

This chain connects TRBV29-1 to TRBJ1-1; weak D call: TRBD1 (6 bases). The V gene's germline CDR1 is SQVTM and CDR2 ANQGSEA. There are 14 residues in the CDR3. V dropped 6 bases and J dropped 2 bases, with 16 bases sitting between them. In DNA, the CDR3 is TGCAGCGTCAGGCGTGGGGGGCCCAACACTGAAGCTTTCTTT. Translated: CSVRRGGPNTEAFF.

V and J are TRBV18 and TRBJ2-1; TRBD1 agrees at 7 bases. The CDR3 loop spans 17 amino acids. Per germline, CDR1 KGHSH and CDR2 LQKENI. The ends lost 6 bases at V and 3 bases at J; junction bases unmatched: 14. The CDR3 spells CASSRLPPGQHYNEQFF. Written as DNA, the CDR3 is TGTGCCAGCTCGCGGCTCCCTCCGGGACAGCACTACAATGAGCAGTTCTTC.

The V gene is TRBV5-1, the J gene TRBJ2-7, with 8 bases lining up with TRBD1. CDR1 and CDR2 (germline): SGHRS, YFSETQ. The V segment lost 4 bases and the J segment 1 base; nucleotides outside the gene matches: 10. This CDR3 has 16 amino acids. The DNA of the CDR3 is TGCGCCAGCAGCCCCACCGGACAGGGTTTTTCCTACGAGCAGTACTTC. This codes for CASSPTGQGFSYEQYF.

This clone came up a few times. The chain couples TRBV27 to TRBJ1-2; 7 bases are shared with TRBD1. V lost 5 bases, J lost 0 bases, and 9 bases stayed unmatched. The CDR3 covers 16 residues. CDR1 MNHEY and CDR2 SMNVEV come from the germline V gene (reference sequence). The CDR3 DNA is TGTGCCAGCAGTAATGACAGGGCTGAAGCTAACTATGGCTACACCTTC. Its translation: CASSNDRAEANYGYTF.

The V call is TRBV19, the J call TRBJ2-2, with 9 bases matching TRBD2. There are 16 residues in the CDR3. Germline trimming cut 6 bases from V and 4 bases from J; bases unmatched to any gene: 9. Germline CDR1 reads LNHDA; CDR2 reads SQIVND (reference sequence). CDR3 sequence reads: CASRGPSGTGTGELFF. The CDR3 region has the DNA TGTGCCAGTAGGGGACCTAGCGGGACTGGCACCGGGGAGCTGTTTTTT.

The chain carries TRBV19 and TRBJ1-2, with D possibly TRBD1 on 5 matching bases. The CDR3 is 13 amino acids. Trimming pared 6 bases from V and 8 bases from J, leaving 16 bases between. Germline V CDR1 and CDR2: LNHDA, SQIVND (reference sequence). CDR3 residues: CASSPQGRGGYTF. CDR3 nucleotide sequence: TGTGCCAGTAGCCCTCAGGGACGGGGAGGCTACACCTTC. The whole variable domain, filled in from reference TRBV19 and TRBJ1-2, reads DGGITQSPKYLFRKEGQNVTLSCEQNLNHDAMYWYRQDPGQGLRLIYYSQIVNDFQKGDIAEGYSVSREKKESFPLTVTSAQKNPTAFYLCASSPQGRGGYTFGSGTRLTVV.

The chain links TRBV6-4 to TRBJ2-1; 7 bases line up with TRBD2. The junction had 4 bases not matched to a gene; V was cut back by 2 bases and J by 6 bases. The CDR3 contains 14 residues. Germline loops: CDR1 MRHNA, CDR2 SNTAGT. The DNA for the CDR3 is TGTGCCAGCAGTGACGGGGAGGGCGGCAATGAGCAGTTCTTC. It specifies CASSDGEGGNEQFF.

J is TRBJ1-1 and V is TRBV12-3 or TRBV12-4; possible D gene TRBD1, 5 bases. V shed 4 bases and J shed 1 base, with 7 bases lying between them. The CDR3 contains 13 residues. Written as DNA, the CDR3 is TGTGCCAGCAGTTGGGGACCGAACACTGAAGCTTTCTTT. Residues: CASSWGPNTEAFF.